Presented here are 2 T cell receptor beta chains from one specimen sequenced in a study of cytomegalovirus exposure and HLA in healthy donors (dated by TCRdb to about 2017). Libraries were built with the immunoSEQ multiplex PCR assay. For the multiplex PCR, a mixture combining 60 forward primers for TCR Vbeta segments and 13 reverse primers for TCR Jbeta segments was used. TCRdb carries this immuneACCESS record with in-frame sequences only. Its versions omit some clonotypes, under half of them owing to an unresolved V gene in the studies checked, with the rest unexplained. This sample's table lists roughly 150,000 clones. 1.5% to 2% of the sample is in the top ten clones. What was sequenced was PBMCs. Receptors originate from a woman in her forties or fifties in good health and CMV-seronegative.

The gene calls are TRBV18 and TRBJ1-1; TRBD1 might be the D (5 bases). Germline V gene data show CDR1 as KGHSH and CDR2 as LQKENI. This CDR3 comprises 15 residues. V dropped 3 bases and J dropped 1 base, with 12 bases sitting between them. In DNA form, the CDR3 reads TGTGCCAGCTCACCTGACAGTTGGAAGAACACTGAAGCTTTCTTT. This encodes CASSPDSWKNTEAFF.

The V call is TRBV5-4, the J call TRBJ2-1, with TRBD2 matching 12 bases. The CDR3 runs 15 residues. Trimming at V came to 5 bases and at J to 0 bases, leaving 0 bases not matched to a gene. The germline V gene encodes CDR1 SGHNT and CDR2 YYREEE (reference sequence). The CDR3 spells CASRLAGGSYNEQFF. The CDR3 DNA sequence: TGTGCCAGCAGACTAGCGGGGGGCTCCTACAATGAGCAGTTCTTC.